This record looks at one T cell receptor beta chain sequence and its context. The antigen remains unidentified. Sequencing used immunoSEQ multiplex PCR; TCRdb keeps in-frame clones, though not all of them. The sample consists of 50,000 to 75,000 clones, around 89% of them appearing once. Every patient had mismatch repair deficiency by PCR or immunohistochemistry. TCRs were sequenced from a few patients responding to pembrolizumab. These data belong to a study of PD-1 blockade in mismatch repair-deficient tumors. Looking at the study overall: Patients had eleven to twelve mismatch repair-deficient cancer types, all previously treated and progressing.

Study findings and constraints: Tumor-resident clones, often absent from pretreatment blood, expanded after pembrolizumab and then contracted.

Germline V lookup: CDR1 SGHNT, CDR2 YYREEE (reference sequence). V shed 0 bases, J shed 4 bases, and the junction held 7 bases outside the gene matches. The CDR3 is 16 residues long. This chain connects TRBV5-4 to TRBJ2-7; 10 nucleotides line up with TRBD1. The source is an adult with mismatch repair-deficient cancer. The sample in question was peripheral blood, obtained 52 weeks after starting pembrolizumab. The DNA for the CDR3 is TGTGCCAGCAGCTTGGGGAGACAGGGGGCGCGGTACGAGCAGTACTTC. Amino acid sequence: CASSLGRQGARYEQYF.